Listed here are 32 T cell receptor beta chains from one sample, sequenced in a study of OX40 agonist ivuxolimab in advanced cancers. Clones were read by immunoSEQ multiplex PCR, and TCRdb kept only the in-frame ones, dropping some. The data hold some 66,000 clones, with 60% to 80% observed a single time. The sequencing used CD4+ or CD8+ T cells sorted from blood, collected in a trial of the OX40 agonist ivuxolimab. The receptors were gathered from an adult with an advanced solid tumor such as melanoma, head and neck, liver or kidney cancer.

The chain links TRBV4-1 to TRBJ1-2, with TRBD1 matching over 8 bases. CDR3 size: 18 residues. V lost 0 bases and J lost 1; bases outside the gene matches: 10. Germline CDR1 MGHRA, CDR2 YSYEKL. CDR3 sequence (DNA): TGCGCCAGCAGCCAAGAGTGGCAGGGGGCCCTCCATAACTATGGCTACACCTTC. Translated: CASSQEWQGALHNYGYTF.

The chain joins TRBV6-1 to TRBJ1-1; D not resolved. This CDR3 is 14 amino acids long. CDR1 and CDR2 (germline): MNHNS, SASEGT. Trimming took off 4 bases at V and 4 bases at J, with 13 bases between the two ends. The CDR3 is CASSGGQFPTEAFF. As DNA, the CDR3 is TGTGCCAGCAGTGGTGGGCAATTCCCCACTGAAGCTTTCTTT.

This clone was counted once. J is TRBJ2-2 and V is TRBV19, with 7 positions matching TRBD2. V lost 4 bases, J lost 4 bases, and 6 bases stayed unmatched. The germline V gene encodes CDR1 LNHDA and CDR2 SQIVND (reference sequence). The CDR3 loop spans 15 amino acids. The CDR3 DNA reads as TGTGCCAGTAGTACCTCAGGGACTATCACCGGGGAGCTGTTTTTT. Translated, it gives CASSTSGTITGELFF.

The chain carries TRBV28 and TRBJ2-2; TRBD2 is a possible D gene (7 bases). Between the trimmed V and J ends, which lost 4 bases and 6 bases, there was a span of 12 bases. The germline V gene encodes CDR1 MDHEN and CDR2 SYDVKM. The CDR3 runs 14 residues. Written as DNA, the CDR3 is TGTGCCAGCAGTTCTCAGGGGAGGGCCGGGGAGCTGTTTTTT. Amino acid sequence: CASSSQGRAGELFF.

In DNA form, the CDR3 reads TGTGCCATCAGTGACAGGGCGGATTCACCCCTCCACTTT. Translated: CAISDRADSPLHF. The chain combines TRBV10-3 with TRBJ1-6; D possibly corresponds to TRBD1 (5 bases). The length of the CDR3 is 13 residues. With 3 bases removed from V and 8 bases from J, the gap between germline ends came to 8 bases. In germline, CDR1 is ENHRY, CDR2 SYGVKD.

This clone has a handful of counts. The chain couples TRBV2 to TRBJ1-6; 7 positions agree with TRBD1. The V and J ends lost 8 bases and 8 bases, in that order; junction bases with no gene match: 9. The CDR3 extends over 14 amino acids. Germline values: CDR1 SNHLY, CDR2 FYNNEI. In DNA, the CDR3 is TGTGCCAGCCGGACAGGTTCGATGGATTCACCCCTCCACTTT. As protein: CASRTGSMDSPLHF.

This chain joins TRBV29-1 and TRBJ2-1; D is possibly TRBD2 (7 bases). The CDR3 contains 14 residues. CDR1 and CDR2 (germline): SQVTM, ANQGSEA. The germline V and J ends were trimmed by 3 bases and 2 bases, with 11 bases remaining between them. The CDR3 nucleotides read TGCAGCGTTGAGGGGGGGGGCGCCTACAATGAGCAGTTCTTC. This sequence encodes CSVEGGGAYNEQFF.

The chain is built from TRBV2 and TRBJ1-2; unclear D gene. CDR3 length: 15 residues. Deletions cut 7 bases from V and 4 bases from J, with 19 bases between. CDR1 SNHLY and CDR2 FYNNEI come from the germline V gene. CDR3 DNA sequence: TGTGCCAGCATTCCACAGTCCCATTTAAGCTATGGCTACACCTTC. Its translation is CASIPQSHLSYGYTF.

V and J are TRBV5-6 and TRBJ2-1; D perhaps matches TRBD2 (6 bases). CDR1 and CDR2 from the germline V gene are SGHDT and YYEEEE. The germline V and J ends were trimmed by 2 bases and 1 base, with 10 bases remaining between them. CDR3 size: 15 residues. CDR3 sequence (DNA): TGTGCCAGCAGCTTCTTGGAGGGTTCCTACAATGAGCAGTTCTTC. It specifies CASSFLEGSYNEQFF.

The V gene is TRBV28, the J gene TRBJ2-7; D remains ambiguous. The V end lost 6 bases, the J end lost 1 base, and 16 bases lay between the germline ends. This CDR3 spans 15 amino acids. The germline V gene has CDR1 MDHEN and CDR2 SYDVKM. The CDR3 DNA reads TGTGCCAGCAGAAGATCAGGATTTATTTCCTACGAGCAGTACTTC. It specifies CASRRSGFISYEQYF.

This chain joins TRBV5-4 and TRBJ2-1, with 10 positions matching TRBD2. This CDR3 comprises 15 residues. Germline assignment: CDR1 SGHNT and CDR2 YYREEE (reference sequence). Trimming cost V 4 bases and J 2 bases; bases outside gene matches: 3. The CDR3 here is CASSLLAGAYNEQFF. The CDR3 DNA reads as TGTGCCAGCAGCCTGCTAGCGGGAGCCTACAATGAGCAGTTCTTC.

The V call is TRBV7-6, the J call TRBJ2-1, with D maybe TRBD2 (6 bases). V lost 2 bases, J lost 0 bases, and 17 bases lay in between. Germline V CDR1 and CDR2: SGHVS, FNYEAQ. CDR3 length: 18 residues. The CDR3 nucleotides are TGTGCCAGCAGCTTATTTTCCGGGGGACTGGGCTCCTACAATGAGCAGTTCTTC. Encoded protein: CASSLFSGGLGSYNEQFF.

The rearrangement joins TRBV2 to TRBJ2-7, with 15 nucleotides matching TRBD2. The CDR3 sequence is 17 residues long. Germline V lookup: CDR1 SNHLY, CDR2 FYNNEI. The trim removed 2 bases at V and 2 bases at J, leaving 4 bases unmatched. CDR3 residues: CASSERGLAGGPYEQYF. CDR3 nucleotides: TGTGCCAGCAGTGAAAGGGGACTAGCGGGAGGCCCCTACGAGCAGTACTTC.

The chain carries TRBV7-9 and TRBJ1-6; 8 bases align to TRBD1. Unmatched junction bases numbered 3, after V lost 5 bases and J lost 3 bases. There are 15 residues in the CDR3. Germline CDR1 SEHNR, CDR2 FQNEAQ (reference sequence). Here the CDR3 reads CASSPTGGYNSPLHF. The CDR3 nucleotides are TGTGCCAGCAGCCCTACAGGGGGCTATAATTCACCCCTCCACTTT.

V usage is TRBV7-6 and J usage is TRBJ1-1; D is uncertain. The CDR3 has 13 amino acids. In germline, CDR1 is SGHVS, CDR2 FNYEAQ. V dropped 3 bases and J dropped 4 bases, with 9 bases sitting between them. This CDR3 is CASSLNLGTEAFF. As DNA, the CDR3 is TGTGCCAGCAGCTTGAATTTGGGCACTGAAGCTTTCTTT.

The CDR3 nucleotides are TGTGCCAGCAGCAGAACGGGCTACGAGCAGTACTTC. Translated, it gives CASSRTGYEQYF. V is TRBV11-2 and J is TRBJ2-7; D ambiguous. The CDR3 is made up of 12 amino acids. The germline CDR1 and CDR2 sequences are SGHAT and FQNNGV. The V gene lost 5 bases and the J gene lost 3 bases, with 8 bases spanning the gap.

This clone was recorded only once. This chain joins TRBV28 and TRBJ1-5; D uncertain. V was trimmed by 4 bases and J by 0 bases, leaving 10 bases between them. Germline V CDR1 and CDR2: MDHEN, SYDVKM. This CDR3 has 15 residues. CDR3 sequence (DNA): TGTGCCAGCAGTTACATAGAGTTTAGCAATCAGCCCCAGCATTTT. It codes for CASSYIEFSNQPQHF.

The chain recombines TRBV6-6 with TRBJ2-3, with TRBD2 identical over 12 bases. There are 14 residues in the CDR3. Germline V gives CDR1 MNHNY, CDR2 SVGAGI (reference sequence). Losses at the gene ends were 8 bases for V and 4 bases for J; bases not matched to a gene: 4. This CDR3 is CASLLAGGADTQYF. CDR3 bases: TGTGCCAGCCTACTAGCGGGAGGTGCAGATACGCAGTATTTT.

The chain uses TRBV19 and TRBJ2-7; 7 bases are shared with TRBD1. Germline trimming cut 5 bases from V and 0 bases from J; bases unmatched to any gene: 10. The CDR3 runs 16 residues. The germline gives CDR1 LNHDA, CDR2 SQIVND (reference sequence). The CDR3 nucleotides are TGTGCCAGTAGTCCTCAAACCGGGACAGACTCCTACGAGCAGTACTTC. Protein: CASSPQTGTDSYEQYF.

The chain is built from TRBV6-5 and TRBJ1-6, with 9 bases aligning to TRBD1. Per the germline V gene, CDR1 is MNHEY and CDR2 is SVGAGI. J lost 10 bases, V lost 4 bases, and 5 bases had no gene match. The CDR3 is 14 residues long. The CDR3 bases are TGTGCCAGCAGTTTCCGGGACAGGGACTCACCCCTCCACTTT. Translating it yields CASSFRDRDSPLHF.

The chain is built from TRBV6-6 and TRBJ2-7; the match to TRBD1 covers 8 bases. The germline V gene encodes CDR1 MNHNY and CDR2 SVGAGI (reference sequence). This CDR3 is built from 15 residues. Trimming cost V 2 bases and J 3 bases; bases outside gene matches: 6. The CDR3 is CASSYQPGTGYEQYF. The CDR3 DNA reads TGTGCCAGCAGTTACCAACCCGGGACAGGCTACGAGCAGTACTTC.

This clone was seen more than once but under ten times. The chain employs TRBV4-1 and TRBJ2-7; a possible D gene is TRBD1 (6 bases). V lost 4 bases, J lost 1 base, and 20 bases lay in between. Per the germline V gene, CDR1 is MGHRA and CDR2 is YSYEKL. The CDR3 is 17 amino acids. Here the CDR3 reads CASSRTTRLGGSYEQYF. CDR3 DNA sequence: TGCGCCAGCAGCCGCACAACGAGATTAGGGGGTTCCTACGAGCAGTACTTC.

V and J are TRBV5-4 and TRBJ2-1; 8 bases are shared with TRBD2. Trimming removed 3 bases from V and 7 bases from J; junction bases left unmatched: 18. The CDR3 is 18 residues long. Germline V gives CDR1 SGHNT, CDR2 YYREEE (reference sequence). The CDR3 DNA reads as TGTGCCAGCAGCTGGGGGAGAAATAGCGGGGCTTCTTTAAATGAGCAGTTCTTC. Amino acids: CASSWGRNSGASLNEQFF. Variable domain in full (rest from reference TRBV5-4 and TRBJ2-1): ETGVTQSPTHLIKTRGQQVTLRCSSQSGHNTVSWYQQALGQGPQFIFQYYREEENGRGNFPPRFSGLQFPNYSSELNVNALELDDSALYLCASSWGRNSGASLNEQFFGPGTRLTVL.

The gene calls are TRBV4-2 and TRBJ1-2; 7 positions match TRBD1. CDR3 length equals 14 residues. Germline loops: CDR1 LGHNA, CDR2 YNFKEQ. V was pared by 4 bases and J by 0 bases, with 2 bases of the junction left unmatched. In DNA form, the CDR3 reads TGTGCCAGCAGCCTGGGACAGACTAACTATGGCTACACCTTC. Its translation: CASSLGQTNYGYTF.

V gene TRBV5-4 combines with J gene TRBJ2-1; 9 bases are shared with TRBD2. This CDR3 contains 16 residues. Germline V gene data show CDR1 as SGHNT and CDR2 as YYREEE (reference sequence). The ends lost 4 bases at V and 6 bases at J; junction bases unmatched: 11. CDR3 residues: CASSLWVAGAFNEQFF. CDR3 in DNA: TGTGCCAGCAGCCTCTGGGTAGCGGGGGCATTCAATGAGCAGTTCTTC.

The chain uses TRBV29-1 and TRBJ2-3, with D hard to call. Trimming stripped 4 bases from V and 0 bases from J, with 5 bases between. Germline V CDR1 and CDR2: SQVTM, ANQGSEA. The length of the CDR3 is 12 residues. This CDR3 is CSVASSTDTQYF. CDR3 DNA: TGCAGCGTTGCCTCTAGCACAGATACGCAGTATTTT.

The V gene is TRBV28, the J gene TRBJ2-7, with TRBD2 matching over 8 bases. The V segment lost 6 bases and the J segment 2 bases; nucleotides outside the gene matches: 12. The CDR3 runs to 16 residues. CDR1 and CDR2 from the germline V gene are MDHEN and SYDVKM. DNA for the CDR3: TGTGCCAGCAGCCTTTACGGGCGGGAGGATGCCTACGAGCAGTACTTC. This encodes CASSLYGREDAYEQYF.

This clone was recorded only once. The chain has TRBV7-9 and TRBJ1-2, with 8 positions matching TRBD1. Germline loops: CDR1 SEHNR, CDR2 FQNEAQ (reference sequence). The CDR3 is made up of 14 amino acids. V lost 6 bases, J lost 1 base, and 4 bases stayed unmatched. The CDR3 region is CASRGQAHNYGYTF. The CDR3 DNA follows: TGTGCCAGCAGGGGACAGGCTCATAACTATGGCTACACCTTC. Together with reference TRBV7-9 and TRBJ1-2, the CDR3 gives the full variable domain: DTGVSQNPRHKITKRGQNVTFRCDPISEHNRLYWYRQTLGQGPEFLTYFQNEAQLEKSRLLSDRFSAERPKGSFSTLEIQRTEQGDSAMYLCASRGQAHNYGYTFGSGTRLTVV.

The chain carries TRBV27 and TRBJ1-1; 9 bases agree with TRBD1. The CDR3 covers 16 residues. J was trimmed by 5 bases and V by 4 bases; bases with no gene match: 11. Germline lookup yields CDR1 MNHEY and CDR2 SMNVEV (reference sequence). The CDR3 DNA reads as TGTGCCAGCAGTTGGTCTAGGCAGACAGGGGGGACTGAAGCTTTCTTT. It codes for CASSWSRQTGGTEAFF.

The rearrangement links TRBV29-1 to TRBJ1-4, with D uncertain. The CDR3 has 13 residues. Germline-derived CDR1 and CDR2 are SQVTM and ANQGSEA. V was pared by 4 bases and J by 4 bases, with 10 bases between. As DNA, the CDR3 is TGCAGCGTTGTGGACGTAAATAATGAAAAACTGTTTTTT. Amino acids: CSVVDVNNEKLFF.

CDR3 nucleotides: TGTGCCAGCAGCTTAGATTTTACGAGCGGCGAGCAGTTCTTC. Amino acid sequence: CASSLDFTSGEQFF. The V call is TRBV11-2, the J call TRBJ2-1; a possible D gene is TRBD2 (5 bases). V was clipped by 0 bases and J by 10 bases, with 13 bases between them. CDR1 is SGHAT, CDR2 FQNNGV, per germline. This CDR3 has 14 residues. Drawing the rest from reference TRBV11-2 and TRBJ2-1, the complete variable domain is EAGVAQSPRYKIIEKRQSVAFWCNPISGHATLYWYQQILGQGPKLLIQFQNNGVVDDSQLPKDRFSAERLKGVDSTLKIQPAKLEDSAVYLCASSLDFTSGEQFFGPGTRLTVL.

The J gene is TRBJ1-2, the V gene TRBV19; D is unresolved. CDR1 and CDR2 (germline): LNHDA, SQIVND (reference sequence). V shed 5 bases and J shed 7 bases, with 11 bases lying between them. This CDR3 region has 12 residues. DNA for the CDR3: TGTGCCAGTAGTCAGCAGGATGGTGGCTACACCTTC. Its protein is CASSQQDGGYTF.